This entry features one T cell receptor beta chain sequence. Antigen unknown. The CDR3 is 13 residues long. Germline-derived CDR1 and CDR2 are ENHRY and SYGVKD. The V gene lost 9 bases and the J gene lost 5 bases, with 16 bases spanning the gap. This record belongs to a study of CD8 T cells in ankylosing spondylitis. The study, taken as a whole, reports: Ankylosing spondylitis blood appeared to carry a characteristic TCR beta motif of roughly eight highly homologous variants.

TCRdb re-called the 5' RACE reads with MiXCR, one entry per CDR3 protein. The top ten hold around 0.51% of the sample, which has about 840,000 distinct CDR3 sequences, approximately 12% seen once. The clonotype comes from a male donor with ankylosing spondylitis. Specimen: blood, either unsorted or a sorted T cell fraction (not recorded which). The chain has TRBV10-3 and TRBJ1-1; a weak D match, TRBD1 (6 bases). The CDR3 loop is CAIQQGSGTEAFF. As DNA, the CDR3 is TGTGCCATACAACAGGGTTCAGGAACTGAAGCTTTCTTT.